The next 30 T cell receptor beta chains were all read from a single sample in a study of control samples from healthy donors and cancer patients (dated by TCRdb to the early 2020s). The method was the immunoSEQ multiplex PCR assay. Not all clones reach the TCRdb copy of this immuneACCESS table, which keeps in-frame sequences only. Checked studies attribute under half of the gap to unresolved V genes and leave the rest unexplained. The sample includes around 120,000 clones, with around 87% observed a single time. Of the sample, about 3% is held by the ten largest clones. The sample consisted of blood. The receptors were sampled from a man in his sixties in good health.

The rearrangement uses TRBV12-3 or TRBV12-4 and TRBJ2-3; D is unresolved. This CDR3 has 13 amino acids. V was clipped by 4 bases and J by 6 bases, with 11 bases between them. The CDR3: CASSSGIGDTQYF. CDR3 DNA sequence: TGTGCCAGCAGTTCAGGAATTGGGGATACGCAGTATTTT.

The gene calls are TRBV6-1 and TRBJ1-2, with 7 bases fitting TRBD1. V gave up 4 bases and J gave up 2 bases; unmatched junction bases: 13. Germline CDR1 and CDR2: MNHNS and SASEGT. The CDR3 length is 17 residues. CDR3 sequence reads: CASSVFVTGPKNYGYTF. The CDR3 nucleotides read TGTGCCAGCAGTGTGTTTGTGACAGGGCCAAAAAACTATGGCTACACCTTC.

V and J are TRBV30 and TRBJ1-4; perhaps TRBD1 as D (5 bases). The CDR3 contains 15 residues. Germline loops: CDR1 GTSNPN, CDR2 SVGIG (reference sequence). Trimming pared 4 bases from V and 0 bases from J, leaving 12 bases between. CDR3 sequence reads: CAWKRGPATNEKLFF. In DNA form, the CDR3 reads TGTGCCTGGAAGCGGGGACCTGCAACTAATGAAAAACTGTTTTTT.

CDR3 sequence (DNA): TGTGCCAGCAGCGTACTCCCGGGAGGGACTGAAGCTTTCTTT. Encoded protein: CASSVLPGGTEAFF. The genes are TRBV9 and TRBJ1-1; no clear D gene. The CDR3 sequence is 14 residues long. The V and J ends lost 1 base and 5 bases respectively, with 12 bases between them. Germline CDR1 reads SGDLS; CDR2 reads YYNGEE.

This clone was found once. The chain combines TRBV10-1 with TRBJ2-2, with D possibly TRBD2 on 7 matching bases. Per the germline V gene, CDR1 is WNHNN and CDR2 is SYGVQD (reference sequence). Trimming removed 3 bases from V and 5 bases from J, with 13 bases in between. The length of the CDR3 is 15 residues. This CDR3 reads CASSDGGRGTGELFF. The DNA of the CDR3 is TGCGCCAGCAGTGACGGGGGGCGAGGAACCGGGGAGCTGTTTTTT.

V and J are TRBV28 and TRBJ1-4; no definite D call. Trimming left V 1 base short and J 3 bases short, with 6 bases between. This CDR3 is built from 14 residues. Looked up from germline, CDR1 is MDHEN and CDR2 is SYDVKM. This chain's CDR3 is CASSLSGPNEKLFF. DNA for the CDR3: TGTGCCAGCAGTTTATCAGGTCCTAATGAAAAACTGTTTTTT.

The chain has TRBV19 and TRBJ1-5; tentatively, D is TRBD1 (5 bases). Germline CDR1 reads LNHDA; CDR2 reads SQIVND (reference sequence). Between the trimmed V and J ends, which lost 4 bases and 0 bases, there was a span of 13 bases. The CDR3 totals 16 residues. The CDR3 DNA is TGTGCCAGTAGTAGCCTCGGGACGGATAGCAATCAGCCCCAGCATTTT. Its translation: CASSSLGTDSNQPQHF.

The V gene is TRBV18, the J gene TRBJ1-1; D is ambiguous. This CDR3 is built from 14 residues. The germline V gene encodes CDR1 KGHSH and CDR2 LQKENI. Deletions cut 3 bases from V and 8 bases from J, with 16 bases between. The CDR3 reads CASSPPGTPEEAFF. Here the CDR3 DNA reads TGTGCCAGCTCACCTCCGGGCACCCCGGAAGAAGCTTTCTTT.

V is TRBV2 and J is TRBJ2-7; 7 nucleotides align to TRBD2. Germline V gene sequence: CDR1 SNHLY, CDR2 FYNNEI. The J segment lost 3 bases and the V segment lost 7 bases, leaving 9 bases of the junction unmatched. The CDR3 extends over 14 amino acids. The CDR3 nucleotides are TGTGCCAGCAACCATGGACTAGAAAGCTACGAGCAGTACTTC. Translation: CASNHGLESYEQYF.

The V and J genes are TRBV3-1 (or the pseudogene TRBV3-2) and TRBJ1-2, with 7 bases aligning to TRBD1. Per the germline V gene, CDR1 is LGHDT and CDR2 is YNNKEL (reference sequence). With V trimmed by 3 bases and J by 6 bases, 4 bases remained unmatched. The CDR3 length is 13 residues. The DNA of the CDR3 is TGTGCCAGCAGCCATACAGGGGTGAATGGCTACACCTTC. Its protein product is CASSHTGVNGYTF.

As to this clone: Distinct nucleotide sequences in the sample also encode this CDR3. The J gene is TRBJ1-5, the V gene TRBV2; D not resolved. The CDR3 is 15 residues long. The V gene lost 4 bases and the J gene lost 1 base, with 11 bases spanning the gap. From germline, CDR1 is SNHLY and CDR2 FYNNEI. CDR3 protein: CASSGVGRSNQPQHF. In DNA form, the CDR3 reads TGTGCCAGCAGTGGCGTTGGACGGAGCAATCAGCCCCAGCATTTT.

This clone was counted a few times. The chain uses TRBV28 and TRBJ1-1, with D possibly being TRBD1 (5 bases). Deletions cut 2 bases from V and 3 bases from J, with 13 bases between. The CDR3 totals 15 residues. CDR1 and CDR2 (germline): MDHEN, SYDVKM. DNA of the CDR3: TGTGCCAGCAGTTTAGTGAGCAGGGTACACACTGAAGCTTTCTTT. Translation gives CASSLVSRVHTEAFF.

The sample holds a few counts of this clone. J is TRBJ1-1 and V is TRBV4-1; D ambiguous. In germline, CDR1 is MGHRA, CDR2 YSYEKL. V shed 3 bases and J shed 7 bases, with 24 bases lying between them. The CDR3 is made up of 17 amino acids. The CDR3 is CASSQLPILGEGDEAFF. DNA of the CDR3: TGCGCCAGCAGCCAGTTGCCCATCCTCGGTGAGGGAGATGAAGCTTTCTTT.

The gene calls are TRBV10-1 and TRBJ1-2, with 9 bases identical to TRBD1. CDR3 length: 14 residues. Germline CDR1 and CDR2: WNHNN and SYGVQD (reference sequence). The junction had 8 bases not matched to a gene; V was cut back by 6 bases and J by 6 bases. Here the CDR3 DNA reads TGCGCCAGCAGAGGACAGGGGCTGTCGGATGGCTACACCTTC. It is translated as CASRGQGLSDGYTF.

As concerns this clone: Other DNA sequences from this sample encode an identical CDR3 as well. V usage is TRBV19 and J usage is TRBJ1-5, with a possible D match to TRBD1 (6 bases). The CDR3 extends over 15 amino acids. The germline V and J ends were trimmed by 2 bases and 1 base, with 9 bases remaining between them. Germline assignment: CDR1 LNHDA and CDR2 SQIVND (reference sequence). CDR3 bases: TGTGCCAGTAGTATACAGGGGTTGAGCAATCAGCCCCAGCATTTT. This sequence encodes CASSIQGLSNQPQHF.

The J gene is TRBJ2-4, the V gene TRBV27, with TRBD1 identical over 7 bases. CDR1 is MNHEY and CDR2 is SMNVEV in the germline V gene (reference sequence). This CDR3 spans 13 amino acids. V shed 3 bases, J shed 15 bases, and the junction held 11 bases outside the gene matches. The CDR3 DNA is TGTGCCAGCAGTTTTGAGGGGGCGCGCCCCCTGTACTTC. Translating it yields CASSFEGARPLYF.

The count of this clone is one. The rearrangement joins TRBV15 to TRBJ1-3; D unresolved. The CDR3 length is 16 residues. CDR1 LNHNV and CDR2 YYDKDF come from the germline V gene (reference sequence). V was pared by 0 bases and J by 0 bases, with 9 bases between. Here the CDR3 reads CATSREADYSGNTIYF. CDR3 sequence (DNA): TGTGCCACCAGCAGAGAAGCGGATTACTCTGGAAACACCATATATTTT.

The chain carries TRBV5-1 and TRBJ2-3; TRBD1 matches 9 bases. CDR3 length equals 16 residues. V was clipped by 0 bases and J by 4 bases; unmatched bases: 6. Germline CDR1 SGHRS, CDR2 YFSETQ. The CDR3 DNA sequence: TGCGCCAGCAGCTTGGATTTACAGGGGGCCGCAGATACGCAGTATTTT. As protein: CASSLDLQGAADTQYF. The full variable domain, with the rest looked up from reference TRBV5-1 and TRBJ2-3, is KAGVTQTPRYLIKTRGQQVTLSCSPISGHRSVSWYQQTPGQGLQFLFEYFSETQRNKGNFPGRFSGRQFSNSRSEMNVSTLELGDSALYLCASSLDLQGAADTQYFGPGTRLTVL.

The rearrangement uses TRBV12-5 and TRBJ1-3, with D hard to call. V was cut by 3 bases and J by 2 bases, with 8 bases left in between. Germline V gives CDR1 LGHNT, CDR2 FRNRAP. The CDR3 extends over 14 amino acids. The CDR3 coding sequence is TGTGCTAGTGGTTTTTCGGGAGCTGGAAACACCATATATTTT. Translated, it gives CASGFSGAGNTIYF. The full variable domain, in which reference TRBV12-5 and TRBJ1-3 provide the parts outside the CDR3, is DARVTQTPRHKVTEMGQEVTMRCQPILGHNTVFWYRQTMMQGLELLAYFRNRAPLDDSGMPKDRFSAEMPDATLATLKIQPSEPRDSAVYFCASGFSGAGNTIYFGEGSWLTVV.

The CDR3 DNA sequence: TGTGCCAGCAAGCCTAGAGGTGGCTACGAGCAGTACTTC. It is translated as CASKPRGGYEQYF. The gene calls are TRBV6-5 and TRBJ2-7, with D hard to call. CDR1 and CDR2 from the germline V gene are MNHEY and SVGAGI. The CDR3 length is 13 residues. The ends were cut back, 7 bases at V and 3 bases at J, with 13 bases in the middle.

The genes are TRBV29-1 and TRBJ1-2, with D maybe TRBD1 (5 bases). CDR1 SQVTM and CDR2 ANQGSEA come from the germline V gene. Trimming left V 1 base short and J 4 bases short, with 10 bases between. The CDR3 sequence is 13 residues long. The CDR3 is CSVEGQGLYGYTF. DNA for the CDR3: TGCAGCGTTGAAGGCCAGGGACTCTATGGCTACACCTTC.

The chain recombines TRBV6-5 with TRBJ1-4, with 9 bases that match TRBD1. CDR1 and CDR2 from the germline V gene are MNHEY and SVGAGI. CDR3 size: 15 residues. Trimming at V came to 8 bases and at J to 7 bases, leaving 11 bases not matched to a gene. CDR3 region: CASWSAGTGSEKLFF. In DNA form, the CDR3 reads TGTGCCAGCTGGAGTGCCGGGACAGGGAGTGAAAAACTGTTTTTT.

The J gene is TRBJ2-1, the V gene TRBV9; 13 bases line up with TRBD2. Trimming cost V 4 bases and J 10 bases; bases outside gene matches: 8. CDR1 is SGDLS, CDR2 YYNGEE, per germline. The CDR3 has 15 residues. The CDR3, as DNA: TGTGCCAGCAGCCTTACTAGCGGGGGGGCCATCGAGCAGTTCTTC. Its protein is CASSLTSGGAIEQFF.

This rearrangement joins TRBV7-2 to TRBJ2-7; 7 bases map to TRBD1. The CDR3 contains 16 residues. Germline CDR1 reads SGHTA; CDR2 reads FQGNSA. Losses at the gene ends were 5 bases for V and 1 base for J; bases not matched to a gene: 11. This CDR3 reads CASSPDAGGNSYEQYF. The CDR3 region has the DNA TGTGCCAGCAGCCCAGACGCAGGGGGAAATTCCTACGAGCAGTACTTC.

The chain uses TRBV3-1 (or the pseudogene TRBV3-2) and TRBJ1-5; D call uncertain. The V gene lost 1 base and the J gene lost 9 bases, with 7 bases spanning the gap. Germline CDR1 LGHDT, CDR2 YNNKEL (reference sequence). There are 12 residues in the CDR3. The CDR3: CASSQVEGPQHF. CDR3 in DNA: TGTGCCAGCAGCCAAGTTGAAGGGCCCCAGCATTTT.

The chain uses TRBV5-1 and TRBJ1-4; TRBD1 aligns across 11 bases. Germline CDR1 reads SGHRS; CDR2 reads YFSETQ. The ends lost 4 bases at V and 10 bases at J; junction bases unmatched: 3. This CDR3 has 13 residues. The CDR3 DNA sequence: TGCGCCAGCAGCCCGGGACAGGGGGGAAAACTGTTTTTT. This encodes CASSPGQGGKLFF.

This chain's CDR3 is CASSSPGQGIEYGYTF. CDR3 DNA sequence: TGCGCCAGCAGCTCCCCGGGACAGGGGATAGAATATGGCTACACCTTC. The V call is TRBV5-1, the J call TRBJ1-2; 10 bases are a match to TRBD1. The CDR3 is made up of 16 amino acids. With 3 bases clipped from V and 5 bases from J, the junction kept 10 bases outside the gene matches. The germline V gene encodes CDR1 SGHRS and CDR2 YFSETQ. Filled out from reference TRBV5-1 and TRBJ1-2, the complete variable domain reads KAGVTQTPRYLIKTRGQQVTLSCSPISGHRSVSWYQQTPGQGLQFLFEYFSETQRNKGNFPGRFSGRQFSNSRSEMNVSTLELGDSALYLCASSSPGQGIEYGYTFGSGTRLTVV.

The chain carries TRBV7-9 and TRBJ1-2; D is unclear. Trimming took 1 base from V and 6 from J, leaving 12 bases between them. This CDR3 region has 14 residues. Germline assignment: CDR1 SEHNR and CDR2 FQNEAQ (reference sequence). The CDR3 region has the DNA TGTGCCAGCAGCTTAGGGGGAATCGCCCATGGCTACACCTTC. Its protein is CASSLGGIAHGYTF. The variable domain in full, with the rest retrieved from reference TRBV7-9 and TRBJ1-2, is DTGVSQNPRHKITKRGQNVTFRCDPISEHNRLYWYRQTLGQGPEFLTYFQNEAQLEKSRLLSDRFSAERPKGSFSTLEIQRTEQGDSAMYLCASSLGGIAHGYTFGSGTRLTVV.

V and J are TRBV5-4 and TRBJ2-2; weak D call: TRBD2 (6 bases). Germline lookup yields CDR1 SGHNT and CDR2 YYREEE (reference sequence). The length of the CDR3 is 15 residues. The V end lost 4 bases, the J end lost 5 bases, and 15 bases lay between the germline ends. CDR3 DNA: TGTGCCAGCAGCCCGCCCTTGGCGGGGACCGGGGAGCTGTTTTTT. Translating gives CASSPPLAGTGELFF.

The rearrangement uses TRBV7-9 and TRBJ1-5; a possible D gene is TRBD1 (6 bases). From germline, CDR1 is SEHNR and CDR2 FQNEAQ (reference sequence). V lost 6 bases, J lost 0 bases, and 12 bases lay in between. The CDR3 has 15 residues. CDR3 sequence (DNA): TGTGCCAGCAGTGTGCAGGGGTATAGCAATCAGCCCCAGCATTTT. Its protein is CASSVQGYSNQPQHF.